The 18 T cell receptor beta chains given below trace back to one sample, sequenced in a study of blood T cell repertoires in COVID-19. Sequencing used immunoSEQ multiplex PCR; TCRdb keeps in-frame clones, though not all of them. The sample contains 150,000 to 200,000 clones, 88% of which appear only once. The sequenced material came from PBMCs or T cells enriched from blood (not recorded which). These TCRs come from a woman younger than 30 who had recovered from COVID-19.

V is TRBV5-8 and J is TRBJ1-5; 10 bases are shared with TRBD1. Germline values: CDR1 SGHTS, CDR2 YDEGEE. CDR3 length: 15 residues. Trimming at V came to 5 bases and at J to 7 bases, leaving 9 bases not matched to a gene. CDR3 bases: TGTGCCAGCAGTACCGGGACAGGGGAGGGACAGCCCCAGCATTTT. Amino acids: CASSTGTGEGQPQHF.

This CDR3 is CASGLYGYTF. The CDR3 nucleotides read TGTGCCAGCGGCCTTTATGGCTACACCTTC. The chain combines TRBV5-8 with TRBJ1-2; D is unresolved. Germline V gives CDR1 SGHTS, CDR2 YDEGEE. This CDR3 has 10 residues. Between the trimmed V and J ends, which lost 7 bases and 5 bases, there was a span of 6 bases.

The V and J genes are TRBV5-1 and TRBJ2-1; 10 bases are a match to TRBD2. J gave up 1 base and V 2 bases, and 3 bases lay outside the gene matches. Germline assignment: CDR1 SGHRS and CDR2 YFSETQ. The CDR3 consists of 16 residues. The CDR3 is CASSFRAGGSYNEQFF. The CDR3 DNA reads as TGCGCCAGCAGCTTCCGAGCGGGAGGGTCCTACAATGAGCAGTTCTTC.

V and J are TRBV7-2 and TRBJ2-3; 9 nucleotides line up with TRBD2. V dropped 5 bases and J dropped 8; count of bases not matched to a gene: 14. The CDR3 contains 16 residues. Germline CDR1 reads SGHTA; CDR2 reads FQGNSA. The CDR3 loop reads CASSPEERGAGGTQYF. The CDR3 region has the DNA TGTGCCAGCAGCCCCGAGGAGCGGGGGGCGGGTGGTACGCAGTATTTT.

The V call is TRBV23-1, the J call TRBJ1-2; 9 bases align to TRBD1. Being an ORF, TRBV23-1 has a function that is uncertain. This CDR3 is built from 15 residues. The V segment lost 6 bases and the J segment 7 bases; nucleotides outside the gene matches: 12. This chain's CDR3 is CASRWAGTGLFGYTF. CDR3 in DNA: TGCGCCAGCAGATGGGCCGGGACAGGGTTGTTTGGCTACACCTTC.

The chain combines TRBV5-4 with TRBJ2-7; D may be TRBD1 (7 bases). Germline assignment: CDR1 SGHNT and CDR2 YYREEE (reference sequence). Trimming left V 4 bases short and J 5 bases short, with 16 bases between. This CDR3 contains 14 residues. CDR3 protein: CASSRDREVNEQYF. The DNA of the CDR3 is TGTGCCAGCAGCCGAGACAGGGAGGTAAACGAGCAGTACTTC.

About this clone itself: Given the absence of the conserved phenylalanine or tryptophan at the CDR3 end, a read error is likely. The DNA is left out, because the CDR3 cannot be placed on it with certainty; the CDR3 is given as TCRdb lists it. This sequence joins TRBV4-1 and TRBJ1-2; the table's D call, TRBD1, has no DNA check behind it. The CDR3 comprises 11 residues, both ends counted. From germline, CDR1 is MGHRA and CDR2 YSYEKL. This CDR3 reads CASSQDWDRGT.

This rearrangement joins TRBV4-2 to TRBJ2-2; 9 bases map to TRBD2. The CDR3 consists of 16 residues. V gave up 1 base and J gave up 5 bases; unmatched junction bases: 5. The V gene's germline CDR1 is LGHNA and CDR2 YNFKEQ. The CDR3 sequence is CASSQASGLATGELFF. DNA for the CDR3: TGTGCCAGCAGCCAAGCAAGCGGACTAGCGACCGGGGAGCTGTTTTTT.

The CDR3: CASSPQGGDSSYEQYF. As DNA, the CDR3 is TGTGCCAGCAGCCCACAGGGGGGGGATAGCTCCTACGAGCAGTACTTC. The rearrangement joins TRBV4-2 to TRBJ2-7; D is possibly TRBD1 (8 bases). Trimming cost V 4 bases and J 0 bases, with 16 bases left between them. Germline V CDR1 and CDR2: LGHNA, YNFKEQ. CDR3 size: 16 residues.

The genes are TRBV5-1 and TRBJ2-2, with unresolved D. Trimming removed 2 bases from V and 2 bases from J, with 13 bases in between. The CDR3 covers 16 residues. Germline CDR1 and CDR2: SGHRS and YFSETQ. The CDR3 nucleotides read TGCGCCAGCAGCTTTTTCCGTCGCAGTAACACCGGGGAGCTGTTTTTT. It specifies CASSFFRRSNTGELFF.

J is TRBJ2-1 and V is TRBV5-1; D gene unclear. This CDR3 region has 13 residues. CDR1 and CDR2 (germline): SGHRS, YFSETQ. Trimming took off 0 bases at V and 5 bases at J, with 6 bases between the two ends. Here the CDR3 reads CASSLGAHNEQFF. The CDR3 region has the DNA TGCGCCAGCAGCTTGGGGGCTCACAATGAGCAGTTCTTC. Drawing the rest from reference TRBV5-1 and TRBJ2-1, the complete variable domain is KAGVTQTPRYLIKTRGQQVTLSCSPISGHRSVSWYQQTPGQGLQFLFEYFSETQRNKGNFPGRFSGRQFSNSRSEMNVSTLELGDSALYLCASSLGAHNEQFFGPGTRLTVL.

This clone was found once. V and J are TRBV7-9 and TRBJ2-3; 9 nucleotides align to TRBD1. The CDR3 sequence is 15 residues long. Per germline, CDR1 SEHNR and CDR2 FQNEAQ (reference sequence). The junction had 4 bases not matched to a gene; V was cut back by 1 base and J by 5 bases. The CDR3 loop reads CASSLGDRDLDTQYF. The DNA of the CDR3 is TGTGCCAGCAGCTTAGGGGACAGGGATCTAGATACGCAGTATTTT. The full variable domain, completed using reference TRBV7-9 and TRBJ2-3, is DTGVSQNPRHKITKRGQNVTFRCDPISEHNRLYWYRQTLGQGPEFLTYFQNEAQLEKSRLLSDRFSAERPKGSFSTLEIQRTEQGDSAMYLCASSLGDRDLDTQYFGPGTRLTVL.

This clone was recorded a few times. This chain's CDR3 is CASSPQGQYSPLHF. CDR3 bases: TGTGCCAGCAGCCCTCAGGGACAGTATTCACCCCTCCACTTT. This chain joins TRBV11-2 and TRBJ1-6; TRBD1 agrees at 7 bases. The CDR3 loop spans 14 amino acids. Germline assignment: CDR1 SGHAT and CDR2 FQNNGV. With 5 bases clipped from V and 8 bases from J, the junction kept 6 bases outside the gene matches.

The rearrangement uses TRBV28 and TRBJ1-4; possible D gene TRBD1, 6 bases. From germline, CDR1 is MDHEN and CDR2 SYDVKM. The V gene lost 7 bases and the J gene lost 7 bases, with 19 bases spanning the gap. The CDR3 runs to 15 residues. The CDR3 sequence is CASNLRGARGEKLFF. The DNA of the CDR3 is TGTGCCAGCAACTTGCGGGGGGCGCGTGGTGAAAAACTGTTTTTT.

The gene calls are TRBV18 and TRBJ1-1, with TRBD1 matching over 8 bases. CDR1 KGHSH and CDR2 LQKENI come from the germline V gene. V was pared by 6 bases and J by 3 bases, with 12 bases of the junction left unmatched. This CDR3 has 16 amino acids. CDR3: CASSIRQQGAHTEAFF. The CDR3, as DNA: TGTGCCAGCTCCATAAGGCAGCAGGGGGCTCACACTGAAGCTTTCTTT.

This chain uses TRBV5-1 with TRBJ2-7, with D perhaps TRBD1 (6 bases). The CDR3 loop spans 15 amino acids. Germline assignment: CDR1 SGHRS and CDR2 YFSETQ. Trimming cost V 0 bases and J 4 bases, with 14 bases left between them. The chain's CDR3 is CASSLELQGRYEQYF. CDR3 DNA sequence: TGCGCCAGCAGCTTGGAATTGCAGGGGAGATACGAGCAGTACTTC.

The chain uses TRBV12-3 or TRBV12-4 and TRBJ1-3; 8 nucleotides line up with TRBD1. The CDR3 length is 13 residues. V lost 6 bases to trimming and J lost 4 bases; unmatched junction nucleotides: 2. CDR3 residues: CASRRTGGNTIYF. CDR3 in DNA: TGTGCCAGCAGGCGGACAGGGGGAAACACCATATATTTT.

A single count supports this clone. The chain joins TRBV10-2 to TRBJ2-5, with 7 positions matching TRBD2. V trimming: 6 bases; J trimming: 2 bases; junction bases outside the gene matches: 3. The V gene's germline CDR1 is WSHSY and CDR2 SAAADI. The length of the CDR3 is 13 residues. CDR3 in DNA: TGCGCCAGCAGGGCTAGCGGTCAAGAGACCCAGTACTTC. Amino acid sequence: CASRASGQETQYF.